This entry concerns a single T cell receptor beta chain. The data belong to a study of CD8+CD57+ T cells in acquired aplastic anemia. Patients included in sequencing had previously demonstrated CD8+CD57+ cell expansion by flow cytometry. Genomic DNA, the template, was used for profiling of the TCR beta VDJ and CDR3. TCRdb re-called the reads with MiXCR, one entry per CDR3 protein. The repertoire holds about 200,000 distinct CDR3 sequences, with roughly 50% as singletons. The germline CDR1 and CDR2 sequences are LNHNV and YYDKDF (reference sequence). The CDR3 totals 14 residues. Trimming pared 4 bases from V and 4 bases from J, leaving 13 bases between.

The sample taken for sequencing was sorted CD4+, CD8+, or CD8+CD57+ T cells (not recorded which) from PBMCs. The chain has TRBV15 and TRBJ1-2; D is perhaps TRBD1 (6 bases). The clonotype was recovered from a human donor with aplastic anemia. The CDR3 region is CATSIEQGAYGYTF. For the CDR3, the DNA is TGTGCCACCAGCATAGAACAGGGTGCCTATGGCTACACCTTC.